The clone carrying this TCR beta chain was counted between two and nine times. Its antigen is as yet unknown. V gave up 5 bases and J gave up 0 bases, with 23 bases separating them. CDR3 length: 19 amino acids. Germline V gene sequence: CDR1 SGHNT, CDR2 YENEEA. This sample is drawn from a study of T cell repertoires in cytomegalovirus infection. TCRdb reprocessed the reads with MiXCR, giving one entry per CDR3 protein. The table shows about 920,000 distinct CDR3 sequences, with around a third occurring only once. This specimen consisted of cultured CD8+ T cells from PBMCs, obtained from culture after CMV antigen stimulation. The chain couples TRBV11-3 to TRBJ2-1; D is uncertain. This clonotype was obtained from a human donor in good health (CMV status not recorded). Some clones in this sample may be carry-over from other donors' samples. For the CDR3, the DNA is TGTGCCAGCAGCCATTGGGCGGACCCAGAAGGCGACTCCTACAATGAGCAGTTCTTC. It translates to CASSHWADPEGDSYNEQFF. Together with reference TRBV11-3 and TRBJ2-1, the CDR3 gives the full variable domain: EAGVVQSPRYKIIEKKQPVAFWCNPISGHNTLYWYLQNLGQGPELLIRYENEEAVDDSQLPKDRFSAERLKGVDSTLKIQPAELGDSAVYLCASSHWADPEGDSYNEQFFGPGTRLTVL.